This T cell receptor beta chain was sequenced during a study of response to subunit inactivated influenza vaccine (dated by TCRdb to 2016 to 2018). Looking at the study overall: To follow how T cells responded to a trivalent subunit inactivated influenza vaccine, the researchers relied on deep quantitative profiling of the T cell receptor repertoire. The research as a whole found: According to the authors, only a limited number of new T cells may be recruited by each seasonal influenza vaccination.

Library generation was performed with RT-PCR. TCRdb records Illumina HiSeq 2500 as the sequencer. Using fastp trimming at Q25 and MiXCR clonotype assembly, TCRdb reanalyzed the public sequencing data and kept in-frame beta chains. Each entry merges the rows of one CDR3 protein and shows their most common DNA and genes. The sample table holds roughly 760,000 distinct CDR3 sequences, of which around 21% were seen once. 10% to 13% of the sample is held by the ten biggest clonotypes. The germline V gene sets CDR1 to SGHTA and CDR2 to FQGNSA. V is cut back by 5 bases and J by 1 base, with 10 bases in the junction unmatched. The CDR3 spans 16 residues, from the cysteine through the phenylalanine. Only CDR3 DNA remains: 48 bases, in frame from the first base. This clonotype was recorded once. What antigen it recognizes has not been identified. Base qualities are missing; no much larger clone stands one base away. Just one read gives weak support.

The sample consisted of PBMCs from blood, taken 5 days after vaccination. The sequence is built from TRBV7-2 and TRBJ1-1; 7 middle bases align to TRBD1. The clonotype was recovered from a man aged 50 or older who received an inactivated influenza vaccine. Donor details come from another sample of the same person, matched by shared clones. The bases read TGTGCCAGCAGCCGACAGGGAATAATGCGGAACACTGAAGCTTTCTTT. Its coded protein is CASSRQGIMRNTEAFF.